The 3 T cell receptor beta chains below come from one sample, sequenced in a study of beta chain features in type 1 diabetes (dated by TCRdb to the late 2010s). The receptor library was made with the immunoSEQ multiplex PCR assay. The High Capacity cDNA Reverse Transcription Kit was used to reverse transcribe all of the isolated RNA, meaning that expressed TCRB transcripts were what got sequenced. TCRdb limited this immuneACCESS table to in-frame rearrangements with V and J called. A share of clones is missing; checked studies link under half to unresolved V genes, and the rest is unexplained. This sample has under 450,000 clones in its table, and less than 15% of those were observed once. Approximately 0.019% of the sample is taken by the ten largest. The sample taken for sequencing was naive CD4+ T cells from blood. This specimen's cell subset or site label, per the study, means: true naive CD4+ T cells. The receptors here all came from a woman under 30 in good health.

This clone was observed a few times. This chain joins TRBV9 and TRBJ2-5; D remains unclear. This CDR3 contains 13 residues. V was pared by 0 bases and J by 5 bases, with 8 bases between. In germline, CDR1 is SGDLS, CDR2 YYNGEE. The CDR3 nucleotides are TGTGCCAGCAGCGTAGGAGTTATGGAGACCCAGTACTTC. Translation: CASSVGVMETQYF.

The genes are TRBV4-1 and TRBJ2-1; D not resolved. Looked up from germline, CDR1 is MGHRA and CDR2 is YSYEKL. V was clipped by 0 bases and J by 1 base, with 10 bases between them. This CDR3 contains 16 residues. CDR3 coding DNA: TGCGCCAGCAGCCAAGACCCTATGCGATCCTACAATGAGCAGTTCTTC. This encodes CASSQDPMRSYNEQFF.

This rearrangement joins TRBV14 to TRBJ2-1, with TRBD1 as a possible D gene (6 bases). CDR1 is SGHDN and CDR2 is FVKESK in the germline V gene. The ends were cut back, 5 bases at V and 2 bases at J, with 7 bases in the middle. The CDR3 is made up of 13 amino acids. CDR3 amino acids: CASSSGAYNEQFF. CDR3 nucleotides: TGTGCCAGCAGCTCAGGGGCCTACAATGAGCAGTTCTTC.